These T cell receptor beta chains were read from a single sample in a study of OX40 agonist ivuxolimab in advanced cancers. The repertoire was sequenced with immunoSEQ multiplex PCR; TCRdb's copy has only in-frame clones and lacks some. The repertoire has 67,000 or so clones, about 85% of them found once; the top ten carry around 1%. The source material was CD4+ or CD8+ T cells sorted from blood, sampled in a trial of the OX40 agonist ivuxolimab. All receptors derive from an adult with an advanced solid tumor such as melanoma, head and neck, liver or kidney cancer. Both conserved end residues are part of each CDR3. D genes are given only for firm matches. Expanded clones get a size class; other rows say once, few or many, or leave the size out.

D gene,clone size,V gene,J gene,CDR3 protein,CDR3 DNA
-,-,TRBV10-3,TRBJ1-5,CAISRDEAQPQHF,TGTGCCATCAGCCGGGACGAGGCTCAGCCCCAGCATTTT
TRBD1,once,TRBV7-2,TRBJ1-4,CASSLTGQGLNEKLFF,TGTGCCAGCAGCCTAACGGGACAGGGCCTTAATGAAAAACTGTTTTTT
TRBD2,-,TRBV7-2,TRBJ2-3,CASSSLTTSGTATDTQYF,TGTGCCAGCAGCTCGCTGACGACTAGCGGCACAGCAACAGATACGCAGTATTTT
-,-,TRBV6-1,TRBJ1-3,CASRVDGNSGNTIYF,TGTGCCAGCAGAGTGGACGGTAACTCTGGAAACACCATATATTTT
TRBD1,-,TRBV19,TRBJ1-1,CASMRAGGSTEAFF,TGTGCCAGTATGAGAGCAGGGGGGTCCACTGAAGCTTTCTTT
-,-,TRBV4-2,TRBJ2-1,CASSQDNEQFF,TGTGCCAGCAGCCAAGACAATGAGCAGTTCTTC
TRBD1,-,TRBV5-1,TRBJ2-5,CASSRQGDLYQETQYF,TGCGCCAGCAGCCGACAGGGGGACCTATACCAAGAGACCCAGTACTTC
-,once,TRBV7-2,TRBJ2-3,CASSSGFRTDTQYF,TGTGCCAGCAGCAGCGGTTTCCGCACAGATACGCAGTATTTT
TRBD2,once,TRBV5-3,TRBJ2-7,CARICGGRYEQYF,TGTGCCAGAATATGCGGGGGGAGGTACGAGCAGTACTTC
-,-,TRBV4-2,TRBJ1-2,CASSPGGDSSNYGYTF,TGTGCCAGCAGCCCTGGCGGAGACAGCTCTAACTATGGCTACACCTTC
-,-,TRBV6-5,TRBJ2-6,CASKKTYSGANVLTF,TGTGCCAGCAAAAAGACCTACTCTGGGGCCAACGTCCTGACTTTC
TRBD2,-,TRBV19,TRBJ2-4,CASSPRLAGTDIQYF,TGTGCCAGTAGTCCTCGACTAGCGGGGACGGACATTCAGTACTTC
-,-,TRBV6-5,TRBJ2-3,CASSLWGTDTQYF,TGTGCCAGCAGTTTGTGGGGCACAGATACGCAGTATTTT
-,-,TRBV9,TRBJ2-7,CASSVTMGWNEQYF,TGTGCCAGCAGCGTCACAATGGGGTGGAACGAGCAGTACTTC
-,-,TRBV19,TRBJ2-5,CASSIRGETQYF,TGTGCCAGTAGTATTAGGGGAGAGACCCAGTACTTC
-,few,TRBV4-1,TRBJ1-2,CASSQAFSRGPNYGYTF,TGCGCCAGCAGCCAAGCTTTTTCTCGGGGACCCAACTATGGCTACACCTTC
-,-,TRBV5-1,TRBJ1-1,CASSLGRGTNWADMEAFF,TGCGCCAGCAGCCTAGGACGAGGGACAAATTGGGCAGACATGGAAGCTTTCTTT
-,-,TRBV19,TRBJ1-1,CASSLKPGITEAFF,TGTGCCAGTAGCCTAAAGCCAGGGATCACTGAAGCTTTCTTT
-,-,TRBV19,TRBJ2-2,CASNRAERGRANTGELFF,TGTGCCAGTAACAGGGCGGAGCGGGGCCGCGCGAACACCGGGGAGCTGTTTTTT
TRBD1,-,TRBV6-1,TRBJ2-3,CASSGDRVAADTQYF,TGTGCCAGCAGTGGGGACAGGGTCGCGGCAGATACGCAGTATTTT
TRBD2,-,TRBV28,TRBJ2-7,CASSPLGDSGFFYEQYF,TGTGCCAGCAGTCCCCTAGGGGATAGCGGGTTTTTCTACGAGCAGTACTTC
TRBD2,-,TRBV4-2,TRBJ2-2,CASSPLLAGGQTGELFF,TGTGCCAGCAGCCCCTTACTAGCGGGGGGCCAAACCGGGGAGCTGTTTTTT
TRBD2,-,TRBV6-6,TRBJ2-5,CASTFSGGPLETQYF,TGTGCCAGCACCTTTAGCGGGGGGCCGCTTGAGACCCAGTACTTC
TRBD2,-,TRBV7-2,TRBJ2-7,CASSFVGGGFTEEQYF,TGTGCCAGCAGCTTCGTGGGCGGGGGGTTTACTGAAGAGCAGTACTTC
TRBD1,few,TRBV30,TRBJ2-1,CASKGTGSNEQFF,TGTGCCTCAAAGGGGACAGGAAGCAATGAGCAGTTCTTC
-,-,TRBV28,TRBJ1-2,CASSSSHPYSNYGYTF,TGTGCCAGCAGTTCTTCTCACCCGTACAGTAACTATGGCTACACCTTC
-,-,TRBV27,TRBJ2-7,CASRSSYEQYF,TGTGCCAGCAGGTCCTCCTACGAGCAGTACTTC
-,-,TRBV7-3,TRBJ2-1,CASSARGSYNEQFF,TGTGCCAGCAGCGCGCGCGGCTCCTACAATGAGCAGTTCTTC
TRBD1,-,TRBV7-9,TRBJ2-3,CASSPGQGVISDTQYF,TGTGCCAGCAGCCCAGGACAGGGTGTTATATCAGATACGCAGTATTTT
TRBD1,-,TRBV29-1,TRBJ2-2,CSAGQGRTGELFF,TGCAGCGCGGGACAGGGGAGGACCGGGGAGCTGTTTTTT
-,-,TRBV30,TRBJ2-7,CAWSVPRQSSSYEQYF,TGTGCCTGGAGTGTACCAAGACAGTCCAGCTCCTACGAGCAGTACTTC
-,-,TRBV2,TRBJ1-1,CASKLEYVNTEAFF,TGTGCCAGCAAATTGGAGTACGTGAACACTGAAGCTTTCTTT
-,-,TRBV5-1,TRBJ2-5,CASSLGGQRETQYF,TGCGCCAGCAGCTTGGGGGGGCAGCGGGAGACCCAGTACTTC